The 27 T cell receptor beta chains reported below all come from one sample, sequenced in a study of monozygotic twins with inflammatory bowel disease. TCRdb reprocessed the 5' RACE reads; each CDR3 protein has one entry and no DNA is given. The repertoire table contains roughly 330,000 distinct CDR3 sequences. The specimen was blood. All receptors come from a human donor with ulcerative colitis or Crohn's disease, or a healthy co-twin of an affected twin (not recorded which).

This rearrangement joins TRBV5-1 to TRBJ2-6. Looked up from germline, CDR1 is SGHRS and CDR2 is YFSETQ. This CDR3 spans 16 amino acids. This CDR3 reads CASSLGWVAGANVLTF.

The V and J genes are TRBV5-1 and TRBJ1-2; the TCRdb D gene call, TRBD1, has no DNA to confirm it. Germline lookup yields CDR1 SGHRS and CDR2 YFSETQ. CDR3 length equals 15 residues. Here the CDR3 reads CASSSTGQTNYGYTF.

The V gene is TRBV7-9, the J gene TRBJ1-6; TCRdb selects TRBD1, and the lack of DNA leaves this call unchecked. Germline loops: CDR1 SEHNR, CDR2 FQNEAQ (reference sequence). This CDR3 has 15 amino acids. The CDR3 region is CASSRARGRDSPLHF.

This sequence joins TRBV12-3 or TRBV12-4 and TRBJ2-1; TCRdb gives TRBD2 as the D gene, but with no DNA this cannot be confirmed. The CDR3 contains 13 residues. The CDR3 spells CASSGTIRNEQFF.

The rearrangement uses TRBV7-9 and TRBJ2-7. Germline V gene data show CDR1 as SEHNR and CDR2 as FQNEAQ (reference sequence). This CDR3 comprises 14 residues. The CDR3 spells CASSLVDTHYEQYF.

The CDR3 spells CSARTGGLNTEAFF. The rearrangement uses TRBV20-1 and TRBJ1-1; TCRdb reports TRBD1, a call that lacks DNA to check it against. The CDR3 spans 14 residues. Germline lookup yields CDR1 DFQATT and CDR2 SNEGSKA (reference sequence).

CDR3 residues: CATSDSRDEQYF. This chain links TRBV24-1 with TRBJ2-7; TCRdb returns TRBD1, unconfirmable since there is no DNA. Germline-derived CDR1 and CDR2 are KGHDR and SFDVKD. This CDR3 is built from 12 residues.

The CDR3 region is CASSFDLTGNSPLHF. V and J are TRBV5-4 and TRBJ1-6; TCRdb proposes TRBD1, but this gene call is untestable without DNA. The germline V gene has CDR1 SGHNT and CDR2 YYREEE (reference sequence). This CDR3 is built from 15 residues.

The rearrangement joins TRBV5-1 to TRBJ2-2. CDR3 length: 15 amino acids. Germline CDR1 reads SGHRS; CDR2 reads YFSETQ. The CDR3 reads CASSLDGVGTGELFF.

This chain connects TRBV5-1 to TRBJ2-7; TCRdb calls TRBD2, which cannot be checked without DNA. The CDR3 totals 14 residues. Germline V CDR1 and CDR2: SGHRS, YFSETQ. The CDR3 is CASSLSGGGYEQYF.

The chain joins TRBV10-3 to TRBJ2-7. The CDR3 sequence is 14 residues long. Germline CDR1 is ENHRY and CDR2 is SYGVKD. The CDR3 protein is CAISAAGPTYEQYF.

The V and J genes are TRBV12-3 or TRBV12-4 and TRBJ1-2; TCRdb's D call, TRBD1, is unchecked because there is no DNA. This CDR3 has 14 residues. The CDR3 spells CASTQDLRGYGYTF.

V and J are TRBV20-1 and TRBJ1-5. From germline, CDR1 is DFQATT and CDR2 SNEGSKA (reference sequence). This CDR3 comprises 13 residues. The CDR3 protein is CSARNSYNQPQHF.

The chain recombines TRBV11-2 with TRBJ2-3; lacking DNA, the TRBD2 call made by TCRdb goes unchecked. The CDR3 runs 16 residues. Germline V gives CDR1 SGHAT, CDR2 FQNNGV. Here the CDR3 reads CASSLGGGPNTDTQYF.

This CDR3 reads CASSLDRTGELFF. The chain combines TRBV5-1 with TRBJ2-2. This CDR3 has 13 residues. Germline V gene sequence: CDR1 SGHRS, CDR2 YFSETQ.

The chain uses TRBV28 and TRBJ1-3; TCRdb indicates TRBD1, and absent DNA this call remains unverified. The CDR3 spans 17 residues. The V gene's germline CDR1 is MDHEN and CDR2 SYDVKM. The CDR3 loop is CASARGKGQSSGNTIYF.

The V call is TRBV27, the J call TRBJ2-1; TCRdb's D call, TRBD1, is unchecked because there is no DNA. The germline V gene encodes CDR1 MNHEY and CDR2 SMNVEV (reference sequence). The CDR3 has 14 residues. The CDR3: CASSLSDRRHEQFF.

CDR3 region: CSARDNTRSTDTQYF. The chain joins TRBV20-1 to TRBJ2-3. The CDR3 contains 15 residues. Per germline, CDR1 DFQATT and CDR2 SNEGSKA (reference sequence).

The CDR3 is CASSRDRDGNSPLHF. The V and J genes are TRBV27 and TRBJ1-6; TCRdb outputs TRBD1, but without DNA this stays unchecked. Germline lookup yields CDR1 MNHEY and CDR2 SMNVEV (reference sequence). The CDR3 runs to 15 residues.

The rearrangement uses TRBV5-1 and TRBJ2-3; TCRdb reports TRBD2, a call that lacks DNA to check it against. The CDR3 consists of 17 residues. Looked up from germline, CDR1 is SGHRS and CDR2 is YFSETQ. CDR3 in amino acids: CASSLVGLAGAGDTQYF.

The CDR3 reads CSATGLKGSGELFF. V and J are TRBV20-1 and TRBJ2-2; without DNA, the TCRdb call of TRBD2 cannot be checked. The CDR3 runs to 14 residues. Germline V gives CDR1 DFQATT, CDR2 SNEGSKA (reference sequence).

V gene TRBV5-1 combines with J gene TRBJ2-3; TCRdb returns TRBD1, unconfirmable since there is no DNA. This CDR3 contains 16 residues. Germline values: CDR1 SGHRS, CDR2 YFSETQ. This chain's CDR3 is CASSMGGQESTDTQYF.

The chain combines TRBV5-6 with TRBJ2-3; TCRdb returns TRBD1, unconfirmable since there is no DNA. CDR3 length: 15 amino acids. Germline lookup yields CDR1 SGHDT and CDR2 YYEEEE. This CDR3 reads CASSLAGPSTDTQYF.

V and J are TRBV18 and TRBJ1-1; the TRBD1 assignment by TCRdb is unverifiable without DNA. The CDR3 covers 13 residues. Germline values: CDR1 KGHSH, CDR2 LQKENI. The chain's CDR3 is CASSPTGNTEAFF. The full variable domain, completed using reference TRBV18 and TRBJ1-1, is NAGVMQNPRHLVRRRGQEARLRCSPMKGHSHVYWYRQLPEEGLKFMVYLQKENIIDESGMPKERFSAEFPKEGPSILRIQQVVRGDSAAYFCASSPTGNTEAFFGQGTRLTVV.

This rearrangement joins TRBV4-1 to TRBJ1-2. Germline V CDR1 and CDR2: MGHRA, YSYEKL. The CDR3 covers 16 residues. The CDR3 loop reads CASSQDRDSGRGGYTF.

This sequence joins TRBV28 and TRBJ1-5; TCRdb's D gene call, TRBD1, goes unchecked for lack of DNA. The germline V gene has CDR1 MDHEN and CDR2 SYDVKM. The CDR3 is 14 residues long. The CDR3 loop reads CASSRQGSNQPQHF.

This sequence joins TRBV4-3 and TRBJ1-1; TCRdb's assignment of TRBD1 cannot be checked, as there is no DNA. CDR3 length equals 14 residues. CDR1 is LGHNA, CDR2 YSLEER, per germline. The chain's CDR3 is CASSHNDRGTEAFF.